These 19 T cell receptor beta chains came from one sample sequenced in a study of shared clonotypes between healthy human individuals. TCRdb's table, derived via immunoSEQ multiplex PCR, lists solely in-frame clones and lacks some. The data contain around 500,000 clones, approximately 84% of them singletons. The sample consisted of PBMCs. The receptors were gathered from a woman between 35 and 50 years old in good health. Some clones in this sample may be carry-over from other donors' samples.

The chain is built from TRBV5-5 and TRBJ2-3; D not certain. Germline CDR1 and CDR2: SGHKS and YYEKEE (reference sequence). CDR3 length: 13 residues. V was pared by 7 bases and J by 0 bases, with 9 bases between. CDR3: CASLTRSTDTQYF. The DNA for the CDR3 is TGTGCCAGCCTTACCAGGAGCACAGATACGCAGTATTTT.

CDR3: CASSLGLNEQFF. The CDR3 bases are TGTGCCAGCAGCCTAGGGCTCAATGAGCAGTTCTTC. This sequence joins TRBV11-2 and TRBJ2-1, with unresolved D. Germline CDR1 is SGHAT and CDR2 is FQNNGV. The CDR3 runs 12 residues. Trimming pared 5 bases from V and 6 bases from J, leaving 8 bases between.

The V gene is TRBV7-9, the J gene TRBJ2-1; D possibly matches TRBD1 or TRBD2 (5 bases each). CDR1 SEHNR and CDR2 FQNEAQ come from the germline V gene (reference sequence). The CDR3 contains 15 residues. Trimming cost V 0 bases and J 8 bases, with 14 bases left between them. CDR3 nucleotide sequence: TGTGCCAGCAGCTTAGCAGGGGACCTCGTGGATGAGCAGTTCTTC. Residues: CASSLAGDLVDEQFF.

The gene calls are TRBV2 and TRBJ1-1, with a weak D call TRBD1 (5 bases). Germline CDR1 is SNHLY and CDR2 is FYNNEI. The ends were cut back, 6 bases at V and 4 bases at J, with 9 bases in the middle. The CDR3 loop spans 12 amino acids. CDR3 amino acids: CASRGPSTEAFF. The CDR3, as DNA: TGTGCCAGCAGGGGACCGAGCACTGAAGCTTTCTTT.

The chain is built from TRBV6-1 and TRBJ1-2; no firm D call. The CDR3 consists of 11 residues. CDR1 is MNHNS and CDR2 is SASEGT in the germline V gene. Trimming took off 8 bases at V and 8 bases at J, with 12 bases between the two ends. The CDR3: CASGEFYGYTF. The CDR3 DNA sequence: TGTGCCAGCGGGGAATTTTACGGCTACACCTTC.

On this clone itself: This likely stems from a read error, as it lies one base from a far larger clone. V usage is TRBV13 and J usage is TRBJ2-2, with D hard to call. The CDR3 runs 14 residues. CDR1 is PRHDT, CDR2 FYEKMQ, per germline (reference sequence). Trimming cost V 2 bases and J 0 bases, with 4 bases left between them. In nucleotides, the CDR3 is TGTGCCAGCAGCTTACAGGCGAACACCGGGGAGCTGTTTTTT. This gives the protein CASSLQANTGELFF.

On this clone: It is likely a read error: a sequence one base away is far more abundant. Other DNA sequences of this sample code for an identical CDR3. V is TRBV21-1 and J is TRBJ2-6. TRBV21-1 is designated a pseudogene. The CDR3 totals 17 residues. The CDR3 DNA follows: TGTGCCAGCAGCAAAGGGGCCGGGGCGACTGGGGCCAATGTCCTGACTTTC. Protein: CASSKGAGATGANVLTF.

Points on this clone: A read error is the likely source, as a far larger clone sits one nucleotide away. The chain has TRBV4-3 and TRBJ2-7; D possibly corresponds to TRBD2 (5 bases). The CDR3 runs to 13 residues. Germline assignment: CDR1 LGHNA and CDR2 YSLEER. In DNA form, the CDR3 reads TGCGCCAGCAGCCAAGGAGGGTACTACAAGCAGTACTTC. It translates to CASSQGGYYKQYF.

The chain uses TRBV10-1 and TRBJ1-3, with D possibly being TRBD1 (5 bases). V lost 7 bases, J lost 2 bases, and 9 bases lay in between. The germline V gene encodes CDR1 WNHNN and CDR2 SYGVQD (reference sequence). This CDR3 has 13 amino acids. This CDR3 reads CASITGPGNTIYF. CDR3 DNA sequence: TGCGCCAGCATTACAGGACCTGGAAACACCATATATTTT.

V and J are TRBV27 and TRBJ1-2; D may be TRBD1 (5 bases). The ends were cut back, 2 bases at V and 8 bases at J, with 9 bases in the middle. Per the germline V gene, CDR1 is MNHEY and CDR2 is SMNVEV (reference sequence). The CDR3 is 12 residues long. The CDR3 nucleotides are TGTGCCAGCAGTTTAAACGGGGGAGGCTACACCTTC. This encodes CASSLNGGGYTF.

V and J are TRBV19 and TRBJ1-2; D unclear. From germline, CDR1 is LNHDA and CDR2 SQIVND (reference sequence). This CDR3 region has 13 residues. V lost 7 bases to trimming and J lost 0 bases, with 9 bases between them. The CDR3: CASKPRTNYGYTF. DNA for the CDR3: TGTGCCAGTAAGCCGCGGACTAACTATGGCTACACCTTC.

Concerning this clone itself: Compared with germline, one end of the junction differs, possibly owing to a read error. V usage is TRBV30 and J usage is TRBJ2-1, with no clear D. This CDR3 spans 12 amino acids. Germline V lookup: CDR1 GTSNPN, CDR2 SVGIG (reference sequence). Here the CDR3 reads CAWSDTSPGQFF. The CDR3 coding sequence is TGTGCATGGAGTGACACGAGCCCTGGGCAGTTCTTC.

Regarding this clone: Other nucleotide sequences from this sample produce the same CDR3. The rearrangement uses TRBV18 and TRBJ2-7; 8 positions agree with TRBD2. V trimming: 0 bases; J trimming: 3 bases; junction bases outside the gene matches: 1. The CDR3 consists of 14 residues. Germline V gives CDR1 KGHSH, CDR2 LQKENI. The CDR3 DNA reads TGTGCCAGCTCACCACCGGCGGGGGGCTACGAGCAGTACTTC. As protein: CASSPPAGGYEQYF. Drawing the rest from reference TRBV18 and TRBJ2-7, the complete variable domain is NAGVMQNPRHLVRRRGQEARLRCSPMKGHSHVYWYRQLPEEGLKFMVYLQKENIIDESGMPKERFSAEFPKEGPSILRIQQVVRGDSAAYFCASSPPAGGYEQYFGPGTRLTVT.

The genes are TRBV28 and TRBJ1-5, with 7 positions matching TRBD1. Germline lookup yields CDR1 MDHEN and CDR2 SYDVKM. V shed 6 bases, J shed 11 bases, and the junction held 13 bases outside the gene matches. This CDR3 spans 14 amino acids. This CDR3 reads CASSSPGGIMSQHF. As DNA, the CDR3 is TGTGCCAGCAGCTCCCCAGGGGGGATCATGTCCCAGCATTTT.

This clone was observed at least ten times. The same CDR3 arises from other DNA sequences in this sample as well. The V call is TRBV11-2, the J call TRBJ1-1; maybe TRBD1 (6 bases). The CDR3 has 16 residues. Trimming took off 5 bases at V and 3 bases at J, with 19 bases between the two ends. The germline V gene has CDR1 SGHAT and CDR2 FQNNGV. The CDR3 DNA follows: TGTGCCAGCAGCAAAGACCGGGACACCGGCTACACTGAAGCTTTCTTT. Encoded protein: CASSKDRDTGYTEAFF. The complete variable domain, with remaining parts taken from reference TRBV11-2 and TRBJ1-1, reads EAGVAQSPRYKIIEKRQSVAFWCNPISGHATLYWYQQILGQGPKLLIQFQNNGVVDDSQLPKDRFSAERLKGVDSTLKIQPAKLEDSAVYLCASSKDRDTGYTEAFFGQGTRLTVV.

CDR3 in DNA: TGTGCCAGCAGCTTAGCGTCAGGGGTCACTGAAGCTTTCTTT. Its protein is CASSLASGVTEAFF. The rearrangement uses TRBV7-8 and TRBJ1-1; D may be TRBD1 (6 bases). The CDR3 length is 14 residues. V was cut by 0 bases and J by 4 bases, with 9 bases left in between. Per germline, CDR1 SGHVS and CDR2 FQNEAQ.

The chain carries TRBV28 and TRBJ2-1, with D unresolved. CDR1 and CDR2 (germline): MDHEN, SYDVKM. V lost 6 bases, J lost 2 bases, and 11 bases lay in between. The CDR3 contains 14 residues. The CDR3 nucleotides are TGTGCCAGCAGAGGCTCACCTGCCTACAATGAGCAGTTCTTC. Its translation: CASRGSPAYNEQFF. The full variable domain, rest sourced from reference TRBV28 and TRBJ2-1, is DVKVTQSSRYLVKRTGEKVFLECVQDMDHENMFWYRQDPGLGLRLIYFSYDVKMKEKGDIPEGYSVSREKKERFSLILESASTNQTSMYLCASRGSPAYNEQFFGPGTRLTVL.

This clone appeared a single time. The chain couples TRBV15 to TRBJ2-5; D not certain. Per the germline V gene, CDR1 is LNHNV and CDR2 is YYDKDF (reference sequence). Trimming removed 5 bases at V and 2 bases at J, with 9 bases between. The CDR3 has 13 amino acids. This chain's CDR3 is CATSVRIQETQYF. The CDR3 nucleotides read TGTGCCACCAGCGTACGGATTCAAGAGACCCAGTACTTC.

Turning to this clone: Other DNA variants within this sample encode the same CDR3. This sequence joins TRBV6-5 and TRBJ2-7; D not resolved. CDR3 length: 15 amino acids. With 8 bases removed from V and 4 bases from J, the gap between germline ends came to 21 bases. The germline V gene encodes CDR1 MNHEY and CDR2 SVGAGI. CDR3 DNA: TGTGCCAGCCCAACCCCACAGCTTGTGCTTTACGAGCAGTACTTC. Translating gives CASPTPQLVLYEQYF.